This T cell receptor beta chain stems from a study of T cell responses to AZD1222 COVID-19 vaccine. This table comes from immunoSEQ multiplex PCR, and its TCRdb copy is limited to in-frame clones, with some not included. Of about 45,000 clones listed, 70% to 90% are singletons. The V and J ends lost 4 bases and 0 bases respectively, with 16 bases between them. The germline V gene encodes CDR1 MDHEN and CDR2 SYDVKM. CDR3 length: 17 residues. The sequencing here drew on peripheral blood, taken 28 days after the second AZD1222 dose. The source is an adult who received the AZD1222 COVID-19 vaccine. V gene TRBV28 combines with J gene TRBJ2-1; possible D gene TRBD2, 6 bases. DNA of the CDR3: TGTGCCAGCAGTTACCCGCAGGGAGGTAGCTCCTACAATGAGCAGTTCTTC. It encodes CASSYPQGGSSYNEQFF.